The 21 T cell receptor beta chains below were found in one sample sequenced in a study of cytomegalovirus exposure and HLA in healthy donors. PCR amplification relied on 60 Vbeta primers (plus 13 Jbeta primers). Clones were read by immunoSEQ multiplex PCR, and TCRdb kept only the in-frame ones, dropping some. The table includes 120,000 or so clones, around four fifths detected once. Input material: PBMCs. Every receptor here comes from a man between 18 and 29 years old in good health and CMV-seropositive.

The chain is built from TRBV30 and TRBJ2-1; 8 positions agree with TRBD2. The germline CDR1 and CDR2 sequences are GTSNPN and SVGIG (reference sequence). The junction had 6 bases not matched to a gene; V was cut back by 3 bases and J by 2 bases. The CDR3 has 15 amino acids. The CDR3 region has the DNA TGTGCCTGGAGGGAAGCGGGGGCCCCCTACAATGAGCAGTTCTTC. It yields the protein CAWREAGAPYNEQFF.

This clone was observed once. This chain's CDR3 is CSVTFSGGADTQYF. The CDR3 nucleotides read TGCAGCGTTACTTTCAGCGGGGGGGCGGATACGCAGTATTTT. The chain joins TRBV29-1 to TRBJ2-3; the match to TRBD2 covers 10 bases. The germline V gene encodes CDR1 SQVTM and CDR2 ANQGSEA. This CDR3 spans 14 amino acids. V trimming: 5 bases; J trimming: 6 bases; junction bases outside the gene matches: 8.

The chain recombines TRBV7-9 with TRBJ1-2; D perhaps matches TRBD1 (6 bases). The V gene lost 5 bases and the J gene lost 3 bases, with 19 bases spanning the gap. CDR3 size: 16 residues. CDR1 and CDR2 (germline): SEHNR, FQNEAQ (reference sequence). CDR3 bases: TGTGCCAGCAGCCCGGGGGGCGGCGGGCTGTACTATGGCTACACCTTC. The encoded protein is CASSPGGGGLYYGYTF.

This clone has more than one count but fewer than ten. V is TRBV27 and J is TRBJ1-2; the D gene is possibly TRBD1 (6 bases). V lost 6 bases and J 7 bases, leaving 15 bases between the germline ends. This CDR3 contains 13 residues. In germline, CDR1 is MNHEY, CDR2 SMNVEV (reference sequence). The CDR3 bases are TGTGCCAGCAGAGCGGGGGGGGCGACTGGCTACACCTTC. It encodes CASRAGGATGYTF.

The chain joins TRBV7-2 to TRBJ1-2, with TRBD1 matching over 8 bases. J gave up 3 bases and V 0 bases, and 3 bases lay outside the gene matches. The CDR3 has 15 amino acids. In germline, CDR1 is SGHTA, CDR2 FQGNSA. The CDR3 protein is CASSLAVTGDYGYTF. Here the CDR3 DNA reads TGTGCCAGCAGCTTAGCAGTGACAGGGGACTATGGCTACACCTTC.

The gene calls are TRBV11-1 and TRBJ1-1; TRBD1 is a possible D gene (5 bases). With 5 bases removed from V and 11 bases from J, the gap between germline ends came to 15 bases. The CDR3 loop spans 12 amino acids. The germline gives CDR1 SGHAT, CDR2 FQDESV (reference sequence). CDR3 sequence (DNA): TGTGCCAGCAGCGGGGCGGGGTCTGTCGCTTTCTTT. Translating gives CASSGAGSVAFF.

The chain recombines TRBV28 with TRBJ1-6; 7 bases are a match to TRBD1. CDR3 length equals 13 residues. The V segment lost 4 bases and the J segment 9 bases; nucleotides outside the gene matches: 3. Germline V gives CDR1 MDHEN, CDR2 SYDVKM. The CDR3 nucleotides are TGTGCCAGCAGTTACAGGGGTACTTCACCCCTCCACTTT. Protein sequence: CASSYRGTSPLHF.

Here the CDR3 reads CAISGLAGAGDTQYF. The CDR3 nucleotides read TGTGCCATCAGTGGACTAGCGGGGGCAGGAGATACGCAGTATTTT. The chain employs TRBV10-3 and TRBJ2-3; TRBD2 agrees at 12 bases. CDR1 is ENHRY, CDR2 SYGVKD, per germline. J was trimmed by 5 bases and V by 4 bases; bases with no gene match: 4. The CDR3 totals 15 residues.

The rearrangement uses TRBV30 and TRBJ2-1; the D gene is possibly TRBD2 (6 bases). CDR3 length: 15 amino acids. Germline lookup yields CDR1 GTSNPN and CDR2 SVGIG (reference sequence). The V gene lost 8 bases and the J gene lost 0 bases, with 17 bases spanning the gap. CDR3 DNA sequence: TGTGCCGTAGGGCGGCCGGGGGTCTCCTACAATGAGCAGTTCTTC. Its protein product is CAVGRPGVSYNEQFF.

The chain recombines TRBV30 with TRBJ2-7, with 9 bases matching TRBD2. The CDR3 extends over 11 amino acids. Germline V gene data show CDR1 as GTSNPN and CDR2 as SVGIG (reference sequence). V shed 3 bases and J 7 bases; nucleotides not matched to a gene: 1. The CDR3, as DNA: TGTGCCTGGAGCGGACTAGCGGAGCAGTACTTC. Translating gives CAWSGLAEQYF.

The chain has TRBV9 and TRBJ1-5; D possibly corresponds to TRBD1 (5 bases). CDR3 length: 14 amino acids. The ends were cut back, 3 bases at V and 0 bases at J, with 7 bases in the middle. Germline values: CDR1 SGDLS, CDR2 YYNGEE. The DNA for the CDR3 is TGTGCCAGCAGCGGGGGACTTAGCAATCAGCCCCAGCATTTT. Its protein is CASSGGLSNQPQHF.

V usage is TRBV9 and J usage is TRBJ1-1; 8 bases match TRBD1. The junction had 10 bases not matched to a gene; V was cut back by 5 bases and J by 1 base. Germline assignment: CDR1 SGDLS and CDR2 YYNGEE. The CDR3 consists of 16 residues. CDR3 loop: CASRPVPGTGNTEAFF. CDR3 nucleotide sequence: TGTGCCAGCAGACCCGTCCCTGGGACAGGGAACACTGAAGCTTTCTTT. Together with reference TRBV9 and TRBJ1-1, the CDR3 gives the full variable domain: DSGVTQTPKHLITATGQRVTLRCSPRSGDLSVYWYQQSLDQGLQFLIQYYNGEERAKGNILERFSAQQFPDLHSELNLSSLELGDSALYFCASRPVPGTGNTEAFFGQGTRLTVV.

The rearrangement links TRBV18 to TRBJ2-5, with a weak D call TRBD1 (5 bases). CDR3 size: 17 residues. Germline-derived CDR1 and CDR2 are KGHSH and LQKENI. Trimming cost V 0 bases and J 0 bases, with 14 bases left between them. For the CDR3, the DNA is TGTGCCAGCTCACCACCGGGGTGGGAACAGGACCAAGAGACCCAGTACTTC. Encoded protein: CASSPPGWEQDQETQYF. The variable domain in full, with the rest retrieved from reference TRBV18 and TRBJ2-5, is NAGVMQNPRHLVRRRGQEARLRCSPMKGHSHVYWYRQLPEEGLKFMVYLQKENIIDESGMPKERFSAEFPKEGPSILRIQQVVRGDSAAYFCASSPPGWEQDQETQYFGPGTRLLVL.

The genes are TRBV15 and TRBJ2-3; no firm D call. This CDR3 is built from 14 residues. Per germline, CDR1 LNHNV and CDR2 YYDKDF (reference sequence). The V gene lost 0 bases and the J gene lost 2 bases, with 6 bases spanning the gap. CDR3 sequence reads: CATSREGSTDTQYF. Here the CDR3 DNA reads TGTGCCACCAGCAGAGAGGGCTCCACAGATACGCAGTATTTT.

A few counts support this clone. This rearrangement joins TRBV6-6 to TRBJ1-1, with D maybe TRBD1 (5 bases). Trimming removed 10 bases at V and 0 bases at J, with 12 bases between. The CDR3 sequence is 13 residues long. Germline values: CDR1 MNHNY, CDR2 SVGAGI (reference sequence). CDR3 nucleotide sequence: TGTGCCACCAGACAGAGCCTGAACACTGAAGCTTTCTTT. It specifies CATRQSLNTEAFF.

This clone has just a few counts. V usage is TRBV6-6 and J usage is TRBJ2-3, with TRBD1 identical over 8 bases. J was trimmed by 5 bases and V by 5 bases; bases with no gene match: 9. Germline CDR1 and CDR2: MNHNY and SVGAGI (reference sequence). CDR3 length equals 15 residues. CDR3 loop: CASSPRQGTLDTQYF. The CDR3 bases are TGTGCCAGCAGTCCACGACAGGGGACACTAGATACGCAGTATTTT.

The chain employs TRBV7-9 and TRBJ2-7; a possible D gene is TRBD1 (5 bases). The germline V and J ends were trimmed by 4 bases and 5 bases, with 9 bases remaining between them. There are 12 residues in the CDR3. CDR1 and CDR2 (germline): SEHNR, FQNEAQ (reference sequence). The CDR3 sequence is CASSSTVHEQYF. The CDR3 DNA follows: TGTGCCAGCAGCTCGACAGTCCACGAGCAGTACTTC.

This clone was seen more than once but under ten times. The J gene is TRBJ1-1, the V gene TRBV2; 8 bases match TRBD1. This CDR3 has 15 amino acids. Germline loops: CDR1 SNHLY, CDR2 FYNNEI. J lost 5 bases, V lost 8 bases, and 13 bases had no gene match. For the CDR3, the DNA is TGTGCCAGCCAAACGGACAGGGTAGGGGAGACTGAAGCTTTCTTT. It yields the protein CASQTDRVGETEAFF.

The rearrangement links TRBV19 to TRBJ1-5, with D hard to call. Germline CDR1 reads LNHDA; CDR2 reads SQIVND (reference sequence). This CDR3 region has 12 residues. The ends were cut back, 4 bases at V and 4 bases at J, with 5 bases in the middle. CDR3 sequence (DNA): TGTGCCAGTAGTAACAGAAATCAGCCCCAGCATTTT. Its translation: CASSNRNQPQHF.

This clone was seen more than once but under ten times. This chain joins TRBV6-5 and TRBJ2-1; D possibly corresponds to TRBD1 (6 bases). Germline assignment: CDR1 MNHEY and CDR2 SVGAGI. CDR3 length equals 15 residues. Deletions cut 0 bases from V and 7 bases from J, with 13 bases between. The CDR3 sequence is CASSYSGGQGNEQFF. In DNA form, the CDR3 reads TGTGCCAGCAGTTACTCTGGGGGACAAGGGAATGAGCAGTTCTTC.

This chain connects TRBV2 to TRBJ2-7; D is uncertain. CDR1 SNHLY and CDR2 FYNNEI come from the germline V gene. This CDR3 comprises 14 residues. The ends were cut back, 0 bases at V and 9 bases at J, with 15 bases in the middle. CDR3 region: CASSEARSLKWQYF. CDR3 nucleotide sequence: TGTGCCAGCAGTGAAGCTCGGTCTCTTAAATGGCAGTACTTC.